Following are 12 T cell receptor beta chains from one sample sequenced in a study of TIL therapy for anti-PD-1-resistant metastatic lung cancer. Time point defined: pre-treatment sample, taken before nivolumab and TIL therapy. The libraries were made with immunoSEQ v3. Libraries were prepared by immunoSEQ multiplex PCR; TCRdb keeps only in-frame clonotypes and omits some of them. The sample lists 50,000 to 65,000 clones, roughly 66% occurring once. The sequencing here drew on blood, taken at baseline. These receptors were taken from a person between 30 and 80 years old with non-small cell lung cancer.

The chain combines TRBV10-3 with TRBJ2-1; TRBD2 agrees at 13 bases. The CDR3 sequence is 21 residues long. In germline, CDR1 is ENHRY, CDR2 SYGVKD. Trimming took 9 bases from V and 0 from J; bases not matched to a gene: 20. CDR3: CAIRTGPGLAGPRSSYNEQFF. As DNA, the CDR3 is TGTGCCATAAGAACAGGCCCGGGACTAGCGGGACCAAGGAGCTCCTACAATGAGCAGTTCTTC.

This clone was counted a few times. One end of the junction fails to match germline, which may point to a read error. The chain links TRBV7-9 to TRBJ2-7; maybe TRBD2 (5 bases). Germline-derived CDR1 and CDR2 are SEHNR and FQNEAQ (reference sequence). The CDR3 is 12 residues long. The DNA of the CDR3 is TGTGCCAGCAGATTAGAAGAGGGCGAGCAGTACTTC. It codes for CASRLEEGEQYF.

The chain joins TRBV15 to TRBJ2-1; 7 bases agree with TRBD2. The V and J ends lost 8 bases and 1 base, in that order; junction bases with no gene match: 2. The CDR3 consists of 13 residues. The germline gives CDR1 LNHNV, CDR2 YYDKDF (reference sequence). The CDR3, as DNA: TGTGCCACCGGGGGGGATTCCTACAATGAGCAGTTCTTC. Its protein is CATGGDSYNEQFF.

CDR3 amino acids: CASSLTGYSDTQYF. The CDR3 nucleotides are TGTGCCAGCAGCTTGACTGGATATTCAGATACGCAGTATTTT. This chain joins TRBV5-4 and TRBJ2-3, with D uncertain. The length of the CDR3 is 14 residues. Germline V gene sequence: CDR1 SGHNT, CDR2 YYREEE (reference sequence). Deletions cut 1 base from V and 4 bases from J, with 10 bases between.

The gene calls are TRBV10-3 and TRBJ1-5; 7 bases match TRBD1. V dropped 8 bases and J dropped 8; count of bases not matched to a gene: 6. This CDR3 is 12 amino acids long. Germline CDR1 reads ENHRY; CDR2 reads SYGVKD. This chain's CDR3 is CAIGGGWEPQHF. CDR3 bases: TGTGCCATCGGAGGGGGCTGGGAGCCCCAGCATTTT.

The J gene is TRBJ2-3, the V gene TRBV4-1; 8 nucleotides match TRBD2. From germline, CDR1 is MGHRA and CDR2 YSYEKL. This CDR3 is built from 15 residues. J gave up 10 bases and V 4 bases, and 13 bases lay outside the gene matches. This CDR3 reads CASSPEGGGSLSQYF. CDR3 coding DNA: TGCGCCAGCAGCCCCGAGGGCGGGGGGTCCCTATCGCAGTATTTT.

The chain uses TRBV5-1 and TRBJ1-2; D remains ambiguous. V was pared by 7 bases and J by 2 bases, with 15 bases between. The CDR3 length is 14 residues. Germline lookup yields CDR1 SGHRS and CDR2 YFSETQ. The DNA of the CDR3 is TGCGCCAGCGGGCGCGACGGGCAAAACTATGGCTACACCTTC. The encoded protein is CASGRDGQNYGYTF.

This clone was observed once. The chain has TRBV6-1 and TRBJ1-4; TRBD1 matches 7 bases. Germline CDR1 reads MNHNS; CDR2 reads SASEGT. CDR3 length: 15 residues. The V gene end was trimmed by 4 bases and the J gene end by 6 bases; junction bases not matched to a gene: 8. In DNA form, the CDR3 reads TGTGCCAGCAGTGTTAACAGGGGTAACTATGAAAAACTGTTTTTT. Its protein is CASSVNRGNYEKLFF.

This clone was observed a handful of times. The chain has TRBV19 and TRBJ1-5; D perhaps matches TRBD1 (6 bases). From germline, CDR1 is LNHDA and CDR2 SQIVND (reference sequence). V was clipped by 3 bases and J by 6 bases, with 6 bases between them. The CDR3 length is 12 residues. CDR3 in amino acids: CASSIRGQPQHF. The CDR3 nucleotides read TGTGCCAGTAGTATCAGGGGTCAGCCCCAGCATTTT.

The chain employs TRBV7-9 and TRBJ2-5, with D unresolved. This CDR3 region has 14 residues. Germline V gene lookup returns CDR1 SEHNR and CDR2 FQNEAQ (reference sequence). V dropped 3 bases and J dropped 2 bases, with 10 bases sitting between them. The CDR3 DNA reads TGTGCCAGCAGCTTGGGCAGTTATCAAGAGACCCAGTACTTC. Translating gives CASSLGSYQETQYF. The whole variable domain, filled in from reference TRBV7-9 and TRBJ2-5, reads DTGVSQNPRHKITKRGQNVTFRCDPISEHNRLYWYRQTLGQGPEFLTYFQNEAQLEKSRLLSDRFSAERPKGSFSTLEIQRTEQGDSAMYLCASSLGSYQETQYFGPGTRLLVL.

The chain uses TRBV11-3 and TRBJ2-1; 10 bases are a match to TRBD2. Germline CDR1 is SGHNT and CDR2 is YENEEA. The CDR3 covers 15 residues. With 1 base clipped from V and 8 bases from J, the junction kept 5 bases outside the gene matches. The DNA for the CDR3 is TGTGCCAGCAGCTTAGCTAGCGGGGGTCAGCATGAGCAGTTCTTC. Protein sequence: CASSLASGGQHEQFF.

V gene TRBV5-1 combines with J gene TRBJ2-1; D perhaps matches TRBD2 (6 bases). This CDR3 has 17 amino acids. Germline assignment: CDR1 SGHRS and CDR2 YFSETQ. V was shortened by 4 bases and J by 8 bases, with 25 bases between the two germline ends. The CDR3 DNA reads TGCGCCAGCAGCCCCCTTAAAGCCGGGACTGAGGACGATGAGCAGTTCTTC. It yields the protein CASSPLKAGTEDDEQFF.